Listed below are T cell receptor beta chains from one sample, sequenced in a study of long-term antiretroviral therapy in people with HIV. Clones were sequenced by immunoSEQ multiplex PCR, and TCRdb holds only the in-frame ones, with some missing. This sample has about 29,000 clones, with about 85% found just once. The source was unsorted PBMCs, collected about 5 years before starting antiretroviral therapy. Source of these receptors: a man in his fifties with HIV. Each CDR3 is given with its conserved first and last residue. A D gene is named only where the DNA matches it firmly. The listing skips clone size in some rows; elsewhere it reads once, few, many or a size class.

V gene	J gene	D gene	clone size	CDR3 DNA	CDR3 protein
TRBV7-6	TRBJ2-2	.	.	TGTGCCAGCAGCTTAAACCCGGACACCGGGGAGCTGTTTTTT	CASSLNPDTGELFF
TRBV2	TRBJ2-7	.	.	TGTGCCAGCAGTGAGGGAGTTCGGATGACCTACGAGCAGTACTTC	CASSEGVRMTYEQYF
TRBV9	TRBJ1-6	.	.	TGTGCCAGCAGCGTAGGAGGGCCCCACTCGTCACCCCTCCACTTT	CASSVGGPHSSPLHF
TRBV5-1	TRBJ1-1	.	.	TGCGCCAGCCGTAACAGGCCTTCAATGAACACTGAAGCTTTCTTT	CASRNRPSMNTEAFF
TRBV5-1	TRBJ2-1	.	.	TGCGCCAGCAGCGCACCCCGACAGAACTCCTACAATGAGCAGTTCTTC	CASSAPRQNSYNEQFF
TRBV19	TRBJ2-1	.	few	TGTGCCAGTAGTATAGACCATATGCTCGAGCAGTTCTTC	CASSIDHMLEQFF
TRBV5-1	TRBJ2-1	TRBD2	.	TGCGCCAGCAGCTTGTTTACGGGAGGGCGGGATGAGCAGTTCTTC	CASSLFTGGRDEQFF
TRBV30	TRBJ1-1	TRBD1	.	TGTGCCTGGAGGGACGGGACAGATGAAGCTTTCTTT	CAWRDGTDEAFF
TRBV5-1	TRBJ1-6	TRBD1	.	TGCGCCAGCAGCCAGGGACAGGACTTCTATAATTCACCCCTCCACTTT	CASSQGQDFYNSPLHF
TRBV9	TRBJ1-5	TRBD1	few	TGTGCCAGCAGCGAAGGGGGCGGGAGGCAGCCCCAGCATTTT	CASSEGGGRQPQHF
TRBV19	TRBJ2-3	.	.	TGTGCCAGTAGTATGGGCCTCACAGATACGCAGTATTTT	CASSMGLTDTQYF
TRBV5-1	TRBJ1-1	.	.	TGCGCCAGCAGCCCGGGACGGCTGAACACTGAAGCTTTCTTT	CASSPGRLNTEAFF
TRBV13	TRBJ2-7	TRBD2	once	TGTGCCAGCAGCTCTCAAGCGGGAAAATACGAGCAGTACTTC	CASSSQAGKYEQYF
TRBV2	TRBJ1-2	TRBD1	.	TGTGCCAGCAGCGATTCCGGGACAGGGGACTATGGCTACACCTTC	CASSDSGTGDYGYTF
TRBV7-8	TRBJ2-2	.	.	TGTGCCAGCAGCAAATATGAGATGAACACCGGGGAGCTGTTTTTT	CASSKYEMNTGELFF
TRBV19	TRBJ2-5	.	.	TGTGCCAGTAGTATTGGCGGGGCTCAAGAGACCCAGTACTTC	CASSIGGAQETQYF
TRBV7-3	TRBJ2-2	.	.	TGTGCCAGCAGCTTATACACAGGGAGTACGACCGGGGAGCTGTTTTTT	CASSLYTGSTTGELFF
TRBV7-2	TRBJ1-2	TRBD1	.	TGTGCCAGCAGCTTAGCGCATTCGGGACAGGGTAACTATGGCTACACCTTC	CASSLAHSGQGNYGYTF
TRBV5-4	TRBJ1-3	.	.	TGTGCCAGCAGCCGTGATCTAGGACAAGGCCTTGGAAACACCATATATTTT	CASSRDLGQGLGNTIYF
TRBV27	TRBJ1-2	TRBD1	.	TGTGCCAGCAGCCCGACAGGGGAGGGCTATGGCTACACCTTC	CASSPTGEGYGYTF
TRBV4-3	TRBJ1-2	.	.	TGCGCCAGCAGTCCCGAACGGGGCTATGGCTACACCTTC	CASSPERGYGYTF
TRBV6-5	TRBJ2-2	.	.	TGTGCCAGCAGTTACTCGCCGAACACCGGGGAGCTGTTTTTT	CASSYSPNTGELFF
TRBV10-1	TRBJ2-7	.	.	TGCGCCAGCCGGGGCTTCCCGGGCCGAGTGCAAGCGCAGTACTTC	CASRGFPGRVQAQYF
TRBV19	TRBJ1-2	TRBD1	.	TGTGCCAGTAGTATTGGTCAGGGGGGTGAAGGCTACACCTTC	CASSIGQGGEGYTF
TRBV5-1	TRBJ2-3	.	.	TGCGCCAGCAGATTAGCGGACCGCGCACAAGGGCAGTATTTT	CASRLADRAQGQYF
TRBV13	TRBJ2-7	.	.	TGTGCCAGCAGCCCAGCACAGGTGGGCTCCTACGAGCAGTACTTC	CASSPAQVGSYEQYF
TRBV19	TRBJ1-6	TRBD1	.	TGTGCCAGTAGGATGGGGACAGAAGATAATTCACCCCTCCACTTT	CASRMGTEDNSPLHF
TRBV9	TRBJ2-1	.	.	TGTGCCAGCAGCGTGTGGGGGCTCTCCTACAATGAGCAGTTCTTC	CASSVWGLSYNEQFF
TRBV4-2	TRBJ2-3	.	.	TGTGCCAGCAGCCAAGACGGGATCACAGATACGCAGTATTTT	CASSQDGITDTQYF
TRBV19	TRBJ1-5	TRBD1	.	TGTGCCAGTACCACACAGGGGAATCAGCCCCAGCATTTT	CASTTQGNQPQHF
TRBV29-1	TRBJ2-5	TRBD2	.	TGCAGCGTTGTTGGCGCTAGCGGGAGGGCAGAGACCCAGTACTTC	CSVVGASGRAETQYF
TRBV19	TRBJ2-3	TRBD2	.	TGTGCCAGTAGTATAGGTCCTAGCGGGGGGGCGGCAGATACGCAGTATTTT	CASSIGPSGGAADTQYF
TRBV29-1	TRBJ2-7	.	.	TGCTCCGGGCCGCGGTACGAGCAGTACTTC	CSGPRYEQYF
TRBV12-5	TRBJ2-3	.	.	TGTGCTAGTGAACTACAACCTAGCACAGATACGCAGTATTTT	CASELQPSTDTQYF
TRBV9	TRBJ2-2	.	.	TGTGCCAGCAGCGTGCGGACAGCCGAGGGAGACACCGGGGAGCTGTTTTTT	CASSVRTAEGDTGELFF
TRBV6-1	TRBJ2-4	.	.	TGTGCCAGCAGTACAGGGATAGCCAAAAACATTCAGTACTTC	CASSTGIAKNIQYF
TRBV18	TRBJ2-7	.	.	TGTGCCAGCTCACCTGCGGGACAGAGCTCCGAGCAGTACTTC	CASSPAGQSSEQYF